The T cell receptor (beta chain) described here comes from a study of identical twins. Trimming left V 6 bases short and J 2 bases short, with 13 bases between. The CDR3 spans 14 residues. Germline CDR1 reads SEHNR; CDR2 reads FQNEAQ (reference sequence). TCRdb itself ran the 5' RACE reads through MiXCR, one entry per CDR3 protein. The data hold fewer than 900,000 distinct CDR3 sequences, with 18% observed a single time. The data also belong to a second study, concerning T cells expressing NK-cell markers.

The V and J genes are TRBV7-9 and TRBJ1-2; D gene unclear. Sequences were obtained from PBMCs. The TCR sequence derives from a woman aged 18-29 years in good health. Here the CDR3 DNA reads TGTGCCAGCAGTTCTGGACCCGGGAACTATGGCTACACCTTC. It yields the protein CASSSGPGNYGYTF.